What follows are 16 T cell receptor beta chains derived from one specimen sequenced in a study of CD8 T cells in ankylosing spondylitis. MiXCR was run by TCRdb on the 5' RACE reads, yielding one entry per CDR3 protein. This sample has around 300,000 distinct CDR3 sequences, with more than 9% found just once. Sequenced input: blood, either unsorted or a sorted T cell fraction (not recorded which). The origin of the receptors is a female donor with ankylosing spondylitis or in good health (not recorded which).

This clonotype was counted many times. V is TRBV5-1 and J is TRBJ2-3; TRBD2 matches at 9 bases. Trimming cost V 4 bases and J 4 bases; bases outside gene matches: 13. CDR3 length equals 17 residues. Looked up from germline, CDR1 is SGHRS and CDR2 is YFSETQ. The CDR3 nucleotides are TGCGCCAGCAGCCGATATAGCGGGGGAACCGGGGCAGATACGCAGTATTTT. It encodes CASSRYSGGTGADTQYF.

This clonotype appeared a few times. The CDR3 DNA reads as TGCGCCAGCAGCTTCCACACCGTCGCCTACGAGCAGTACTTC. This translates into CASSFHTVAYEQYF. The J gene is TRBJ2-7, the V gene TRBV5-1; D is unclear. Trimming took off 2 bases at V and 2 bases at J, with 11 bases between the two ends. The CDR3 is 14 amino acids. CDR1 SGHRS and CDR2 YFSETQ come from the germline V gene.

This clonotype was picked up a small number of times. This rearrangement joins TRBV5-5 to TRBJ1-2; D is unclear. The CDR3 has 13 amino acids. Germline lookup yields CDR1 SGHKS and CDR2 YYEKEE (reference sequence). V dropped 0 bases and J dropped 4 bases, with 7 bases sitting between them. The CDR3 nucleotides are TGTGCCAGCAGCTTGGATTTAAGCTATGGCTACACCTTC. Amino acids: CASSLDLSYGYTF.

The chain is built from TRBV9 and TRBJ1-5; a weak D match, TRBD1 (5 bases). V was shortened by 0 bases and J by 7 bases, with 8 bases between the two germline ends. Germline CDR1 reads SGDLS; CDR2 reads YYNGEE. The CDR3 has 13 amino acids. The CDR3 nucleotides read TGTGCCAGCAGCGTAGGGGGGTCCCAGCCCCAGCATTTT. This sequence encodes CASSVGGSQPQHF.

This clonotype was detected many times. J is TRBJ2-5 and V is TRBV20-1, with 13 positions matching TRBD2. The CDR3 totals 13 residues. Germline lookup yields CDR1 DFQATT and CDR2 SNEGSKA (reference sequence). With 8 bases clipped from V and 4 bases from J, the junction kept 4 bases outside the gene matches. DNA of the CDR3: TGCAGTCCTGGACTAGCGGGAGTAGAGACCCAGTACTTC. Translated, it gives CSPGLAGVETQYF.

Ten or more counts support this clonotype. The chain joins TRBV5-1 to TRBJ1-2; D ambiguous. With 0 bases removed from V and 3 bases from J, the gap between germline ends came to 15 bases. Per germline, CDR1 SGHRS and CDR2 YFSETQ. This CDR3 is built from 16 residues. Here the CDR3 DNA reads TGCGCCAGCAGCTTGGCCAGTGGGTCGCTTGACTATGGCTACACCTTC. Residues: CASSLASGSLDYGYTF.

This clonotype has ten or more counts. CDR3 in DNA: TGCGCCAGCAGCTCTTCGCCCCCGAACTTAGCGGGAGAAGATACGCAGTATTTT. It translates to CASSSSPPNLAGEDTQYF. The rearrangement joins TRBV5-1 to TRBJ2-3; 9 nucleotides match TRBD2. Germline V gene lookup returns CDR1 SGHRS and CDR2 YFSETQ. The trim removed 3 bases at V and 5 bases at J, leaving 16 bases unmatched. This CDR3 contains 18 residues.

This clonotype was picked up a small number of times. V and J are TRBV2 and TRBJ2-5; D is tentatively TRBD1 or TRBD2 (6 bases each). This CDR3 is built from 14 residues. Germline V gives CDR1 SNHLY, CDR2 FYNNEI. V was shortened by 5 bases and J by 4 bases, with 14 bases between the two germline ends. As DNA, the CDR3 is TGTGCCAGCAGTTTCGGGGGCGATGGAGAGACCCAGTACTTC. This sequence encodes CASSFGGDGETQYF.

Concerning this clonotype itself: The junction departs from germline at one end; a sequencing error may be responsible. The V gene is TRBV20-1, the J gene TRBJ2-5; D perhaps matches TRBD2 (6 bases). CDR3 length: 14 amino acids. The germline V gene has CDR1 DFQATT and CDR2 SNEGSKA (reference sequence). CDR3 residues: CGANRLAVQETQYF. The CDR3 DNA sequence: TGCGGTGCAAACCGCTTAGCGGTCCAAGAGACCCAGTACTTC.

This clonotype was observed many times. In nucleotides, the CDR3 is TGTGCCAGCAGTTACTCGACTCTATTCATTCTAGCGGATGCCGAGCAGTACTTC. The encoded protein is CASSYSTLFILADAEQYF. The genes are TRBV6-2 or TRBV6-3 and TRBJ2-7; TRBD2 matches at 7 bases. The CDR3 covers 18 residues. The germline CDR1 and CDR2 sequences are MNHEY and SVGEGT. V was clipped by 0 bases and J by 6 bases; unmatched bases: 17.

This clonotype was seen ten or more times. The chain recombines TRBV12-3 or TRBV12-4 with TRBJ2-7; no clear D. V lost 2 bases and J lost 7, with 6 bases in between. This CDR3 spans 11 amino acids. CDR3 protein: CASSLTGEQYF. In nucleotides, the CDR3 is TGTGCCAGCAGTTTAACGGGTGAGCAGTACTTC.

This clonotype was seen repeatedly, ten times or more. The chain joins TRBV5-1 to TRBJ2-1; maybe TRBD2 (5 bases). Looked up from germline, CDR1 is SGHRS and CDR2 is YFSETQ. The CDR3 spans 15 residues. The V gene lost 5 bases and the J gene lost 7 bases, with 19 bases spanning the gap. The CDR3 DNA reads as TGCGCCAGCAGGATCGGAGGTACTACATTAAATGAGCAGTTCTTC. This codes for CASRIGGTTLNEQFF.

This clonotype was detected ten times or more. This chain joins TRBV29-1 and TRBJ1-5; possibly TRBD1 for D (6 bases). From germline, CDR1 is SQVTM and CDR2 ANQGSEA. The CDR3 totals 13 residues. V shed 4 bases and J shed 1 base, with 8 bases lying between them. CDR3 coding DNA: TGCAGCGTTGGGGACAACAGCAATCAGCCCCAGCATTTT. Translating gives CSVGDNSNQPQHF.

This clonotype was counted ten times or more. The rearrangement joins TRBV28 to TRBJ2-2; 7 bases are a match to TRBD2. The germline V gene has CDR1 MDHEN and CDR2 SYDVKM. CDR3 size: 16 residues. V shed 6 bases, J shed 4 bases, and the junction held 11 bases outside the gene matches. The DNA for the CDR3 is TGTGCCAGCAGAGTTTACGGCGGGAGTATCACCGGGGAGCTGTTTTTT. Protein: CASRVYGGSITGELFF.

At least ten counts were recorded for this clonotype. The J gene is TRBJ2-7, the V gene TRBV7-2; D is ambiguous. The germline gives CDR1 SGHTA, CDR2 FQGNSA. Trimming pared 2 bases from V and 4 bases from J, leaving 12 bases between. CDR3 length: 14 amino acids. Here the CDR3 DNA reads TGTGCCAGCAGCTTAAATAGGGCCGGTTACGAGCAGTACTTC. Protein product: CASSLNRAGYEQYF. The full variable domain, rest sourced from reference TRBV7-2 and TRBJ2-7, is GAGVSQSPSNKVTEKGKDVELRCDPISGHTALYWYRQSLGQGLEFLIYFQGNSAPDKSGLPSDRFSAERTGGSVSTLTIQRTQQEDSAVYLCASSLNRAGYEQYFGPGTRLTVT.

This clonotype was counted ten times or more. The chain carries TRBV12-3 or TRBV12-4 and TRBJ2-5; the match to TRBD1 covers 7 bases. With 5 bases clipped from V and 1 base from J, the junction kept 4 bases outside the gene matches. This CDR3 is built from 14 residues. The DNA for the CDR3 is TGTGCCAGCAGTCCCCGACAGGGCCAAGAGACCCAGTACTTC. Encoded protein: CASSPRQGQETQYF.